This entry describes one T cell receptor (beta chain). What it recognizes is unknown. This entry comes from a study of blood T cells in healthy people across ages. The use of a sample-barcoded 5' primer and a J-beta primer mix characterized a second PCR of roughly 7 to 11 cycles. Each cDNA molecule was tagged by a template-switch adaptor that had 12 random nucleotides. Each of the samples gave a minimum of 2.5 million paired-end reads that contained CDR3. TCRdb redid the calling of the 5' RACE reads with MiXCR, one entry per CDR3 protein. The sample includes 1.2 million to 1.5 million distinct CDR3 sequences, 59% seen only once; the top ten take 6.5% to 8.5%. V lost 4 bases and J 8 bases, leaving 10 bases between the germline ends. This CDR3 is 12 amino acids long. CDR1 and CDR2 from the germline V gene are LGHDT and YNNKEL (reference sequence). Study-wide results and limits: Estimated diversity across one million T cells was deemed an underestimate. A strong correlation between TCR beta diversity and naive T cell percentage was seen.

Sequenced input: blood. The J gene is TRBJ2-3, the V gene TRBV3-1; D gene uncertain. The sequence came from a man younger than 30 in good health. CDR3 nucleotides: TGTGCCAGCAGCCCCGAGTCCGGTACGCAGTATTTT. Amino acid sequence: CASSPESGTQYF.